These T cell receptor beta chains were read from a single sample in a study of blood T cell repertoires in COVID-19. The data were produced by immunoSEQ multiplex PCR, yet TCRdb's version contains in-frame clones alone and is incomplete. The repertoire has about 290,000 clones, under 90% of them found once; the top ten carry approximately 12%. The sample was peripheral blood. These receptors originate from a woman aged 25 to 39 with COVID-19, enrolled during active disease. CDR3s include the opening cysteine and the closing phenylalanine or tryptophan. A D gene is named only where the DNA matches it firmly. The size entry is marked missing in some rows and otherwise reads once, few, many or a size class.

v_call	clone_size	j_call	d_call	cdr3_aa	cdr3_nt
TRBV3-1/TRBV3-2	-	TRBJ2-1	TRBD2	CASSQELAGYNEQFF	TGTGCCAGCAGCCAAGAACTAGCGGGTTACAATGAGCAGTTCTTC
TRBV9	-	TRBJ2-1	-	CASSVATYNEQFF	TGTGCCAGCAGCGTAGCTACCTACAATGAGCAGTTCTTC
TRBV24-1	-	TRBJ2-7	-	CATSGPGAYEQYF	TGTGCCACCAGTGGGCCAGGGGCCTACGAGCAGTACTTC
TRBV5-5	-	TRBJ1-1	TRBD1	CASSQGARRNTEAFF	TGTGCCAGCAGCCAGGGGGCTAGAAGGAACACTGAAGCTTTCTTT
TRBV27	-	TRBJ2-7	TRBD2	CASSLILAGGTYEQYF	TGTGCCAGCAGTTTGATTTTGGCGGGGGGAACCTACGAGCAGTACTTC
TRBV25-1	-	TRBJ1-1	-	CASSEGTGITEAFF	TGTGCCAGCAGTGAAGGAACAGGGATCACTGAAGCTTTCTTT
TRBV6-5	-	TRBJ1-2	-	CASSSGYGGYGYTF	TGTGCCAGCAGTTCGGGGTATGGTGGCTATGGCTACACCTTC
TRBV27	-	TRBJ1-2	-	CASSLTGNGYTF	TGTGCCAGCTCCCTCACGGGGAACGGCTACACCTTC
TRBV4-1	-	TRBJ2-1	-	CASSAVGLRDEQFF	TGCGCCAGCAGCGCCGTGGGGCTCAGGGATGAGCAGTTCTTC
TRBV14	once	TRBJ2-7	TRBD2	CASSQDRVAGISYEQYF	TGTGCCAGCAGCCAAGATCGCGTAGCGGGGATCTCCTACGAGCAGTACTTC
TRBV18	-	TRBJ2-7	TRBD1	CASAQGASYEQYF	TGTGCCAGCGCACAGGGGGCCTCCTACGAGCAGTACTTC
TRBV27	-	TRBJ1-5	-	CASSLRVAQPQHF	TGTGCCAGCAGTTTGAGGGTAGCTCAGCCCCAGCATTTT
TRBV6-5	few	TRBJ2-3	-	CASSPLTIRTDTQYF	TGTGCCAGCAGTCCTCTGACTATTCGCACAGATACGCAGTATTTT
TRBV7-9	-	TRBJ1-4	TRBD1	CASSTSRGRGVANEKLFF	TGTGCCAGCAGCACCAGTCGGGGCAGGGGGGTCGCTAATGAAAAACTGTTTTTT
TRBV6-5	-	TRBJ1-1	-	CASTRWVGHTEAFF	TGTGCCAGCACCCGATGGGTGGGGCACACTGAAGCTTTCTTT
TRBV25-1	-	TRBJ1-1	-	CASSEYKGHHTEAFF	TGTGCCAGCAGTGAATATAAGGGACATCACACTGAAGCTTTCTTT
TRBV6-5	-	TRBJ1-5	-	CASSQRQVSNQPQHF	TGTGCCAGCAGTCAACGACAGGTTAGCAATCAGCCCCAGCATTTT
TRBV7-2	-	TRBJ2-2	-	CASSLVEGTGELFF	TGTGCCAGCAGCCTAGTGGAGGGCACCGGGGAGCTGTTTTTT
TRBV19	-	TRBJ2-1	-	CASRTGPSSYNEQFF	TGTGCCAGTAGAACAGGGCCGAGCTCCTACAATGAGCAGTTCTTC
TRBV28	-	TRBJ2-2	-	CASSWGLRTGELFF	TGTGCCAGCAGTTGGGGCCTACGGACCGGGGAGCTGTTTTTT
TRBV7-7	-	TRBJ2-7	TRBD1	CASDRGPYEQYF	TGTGCCAGCGACAGGGGGCCCTACGAGCAGTACTTC